This entry concerns a single TCR beta chain. The sample comes from a study of blood T cell repertoires in COVID-19. Method: immunoSEQ multiplex PCR; TCRdb's copy keeps in-frame clones and lacks some. The sample carries 60,000 to 70,000 clones, 86% recorded once. The specimen sequenced was peripheral blood. This receptor was identified in a man aged 50 to 60 with active COVID-19.

The CDR3 DNA reads as TGTGCCAGCAGCTCAAACCAGGGTCTCTCCTACGAGCAGTACTTC. Translated, it gives CASSSNQGLSYEQYF. V is TRBV7-6 and J is TRBJ2-7, with a weak D call TRBD1 (5 bases). Trimming removed 4 bases from V and 0 bases from J, with 13 bases in between. Germline V lookup: CDR1 SGHVS, CDR2 FNYEAQ. This CDR3 region has 15 residues.